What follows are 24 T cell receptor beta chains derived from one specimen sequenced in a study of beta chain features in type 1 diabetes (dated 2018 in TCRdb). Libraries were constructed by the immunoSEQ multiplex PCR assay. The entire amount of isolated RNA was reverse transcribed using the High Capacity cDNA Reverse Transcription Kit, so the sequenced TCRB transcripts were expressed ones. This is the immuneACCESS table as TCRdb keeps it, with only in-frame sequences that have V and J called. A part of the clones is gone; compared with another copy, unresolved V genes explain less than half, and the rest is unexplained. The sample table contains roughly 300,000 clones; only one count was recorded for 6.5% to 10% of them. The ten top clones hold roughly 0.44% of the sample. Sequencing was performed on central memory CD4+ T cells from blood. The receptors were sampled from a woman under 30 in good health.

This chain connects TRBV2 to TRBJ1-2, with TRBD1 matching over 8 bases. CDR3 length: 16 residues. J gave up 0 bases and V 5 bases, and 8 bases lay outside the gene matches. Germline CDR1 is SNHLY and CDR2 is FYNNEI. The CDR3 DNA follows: TGTGCCAGCAGTAAACTTAGGACAGGGTCTAACTATGGCTACACCTTC. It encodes CASSKLRTGSNYGYTF.

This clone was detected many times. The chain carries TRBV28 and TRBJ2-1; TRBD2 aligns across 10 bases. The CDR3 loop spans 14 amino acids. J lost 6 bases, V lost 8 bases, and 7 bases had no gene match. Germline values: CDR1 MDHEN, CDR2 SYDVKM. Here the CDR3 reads CASGKASGSNEQFF. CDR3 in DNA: TGTGCCAGCGGCAAGGCTAGCGGGAGCAATGAGCAGTTCTTC.

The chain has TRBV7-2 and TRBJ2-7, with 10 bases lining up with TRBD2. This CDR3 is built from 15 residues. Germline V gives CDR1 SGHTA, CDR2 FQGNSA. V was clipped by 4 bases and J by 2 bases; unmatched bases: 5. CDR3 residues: CASSSLGLAAYEQYF. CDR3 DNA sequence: TGTGCCAGCAGCTCACTAGGACTAGCGGCCTACGAGCAGTACTTC.

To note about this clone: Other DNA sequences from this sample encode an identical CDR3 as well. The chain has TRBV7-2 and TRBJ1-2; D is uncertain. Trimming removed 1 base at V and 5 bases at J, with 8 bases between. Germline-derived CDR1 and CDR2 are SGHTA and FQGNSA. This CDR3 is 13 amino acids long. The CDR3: CASSLGQEYGYTF. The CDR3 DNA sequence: TGTGCCAGCAGCTTAGGTCAAGAATATGGCTACACCTTC.

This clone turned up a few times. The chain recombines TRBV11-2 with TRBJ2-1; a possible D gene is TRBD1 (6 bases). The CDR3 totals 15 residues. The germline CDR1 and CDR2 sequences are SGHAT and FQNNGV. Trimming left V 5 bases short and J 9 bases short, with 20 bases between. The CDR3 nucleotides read TGTGCCAGCAGCCCTAGGGGAGTGCGAGGGGGTGAGCAGTTCTTC. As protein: CASSPRGVRGGEQFF.

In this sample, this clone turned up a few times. CDR3: CATSRDQNRYNEQFF. The CDR3 DNA follows: TGTGCCACCAGCAGAGACCAGAACAGATACAATGAGCAGTTCTTC. This chain links TRBV15 with TRBJ2-1; the D is unclear. The germline gives CDR1 LNHNV, CDR2 YYDKDF (reference sequence). The germline V and J ends were trimmed by 0 bases and 4 bases, with 10 bases remaining between them. The CDR3 extends over 15 amino acids.

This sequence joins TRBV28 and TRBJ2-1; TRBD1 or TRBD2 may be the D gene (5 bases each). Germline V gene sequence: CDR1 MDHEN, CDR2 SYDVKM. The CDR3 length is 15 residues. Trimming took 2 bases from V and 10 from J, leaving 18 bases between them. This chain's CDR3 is CASSLGTLRTREQFF. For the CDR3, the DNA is TGTGCCAGCAGTTTAGGGACCCTACGGACACGCGAGCAGTTCTTC.

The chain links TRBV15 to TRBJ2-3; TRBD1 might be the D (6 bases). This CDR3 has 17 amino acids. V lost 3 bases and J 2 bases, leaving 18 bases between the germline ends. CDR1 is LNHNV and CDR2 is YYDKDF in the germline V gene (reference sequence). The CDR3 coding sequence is TGTGCCACCAGCAGCGGGACACCCGGGGCCCCCACAGATACGCAGTATTTT. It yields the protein CATSSGTPGAPTDTQYF.

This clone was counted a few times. Here the CDR3 DNA reads TGTGCCAGCAGCTTAGCCCCCACTAGCGGGCAAGAGACCCAGTACTTC. Protein: CASSLAPTSGQETQYF. The J gene is TRBJ2-5, the V gene TRBV11-2, with 9 bases fitting TRBD2. CDR1 is SGHAT and CDR2 is FQNNGV in the germline V gene. The CDR3 totals 16 residues. With V trimmed by 1 base and J by 2 bases, 5 bases remained unmatched. The variable domain in full, with the rest retrieved from reference TRBV11-2 and TRBJ2-5, is EAGVAQSPRYKIIEKRQSVAFWCNPISGHATLYWYQQILGQGPKLLIQFQNNGVVDDSQLPKDRFSAERLKGVDSTLKIQPAKLEDSAVYLCASSLAPTSGQETQYFGPGTRLLVL.

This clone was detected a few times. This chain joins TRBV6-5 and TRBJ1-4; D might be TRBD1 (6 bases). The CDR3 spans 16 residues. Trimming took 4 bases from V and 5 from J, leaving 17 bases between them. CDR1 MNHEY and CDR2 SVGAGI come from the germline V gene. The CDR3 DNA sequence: TGTGCCAGCAGTTCCTTAACAGGGCGAAGAAATGAAAAACTGTTTTTT. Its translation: CASSSLTGRRNEKLFF.

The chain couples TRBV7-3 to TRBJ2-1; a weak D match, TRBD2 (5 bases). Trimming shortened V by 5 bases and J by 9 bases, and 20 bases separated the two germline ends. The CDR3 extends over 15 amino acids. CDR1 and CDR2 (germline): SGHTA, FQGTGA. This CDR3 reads CASSARALGEGEQFF. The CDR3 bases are TGTGCCAGCAGCGCGAGGGCCCTTGGGGAAGGTGAGCAGTTCTTC.

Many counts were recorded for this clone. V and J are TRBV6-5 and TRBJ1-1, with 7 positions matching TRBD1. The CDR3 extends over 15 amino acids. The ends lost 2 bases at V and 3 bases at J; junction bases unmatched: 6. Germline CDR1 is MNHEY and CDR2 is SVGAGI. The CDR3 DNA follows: TGTGCCAGCAGTTACACCCCCACAGGGGACACTGAAGCTTTCTTT. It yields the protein CASSYTPTGDTEAFF.

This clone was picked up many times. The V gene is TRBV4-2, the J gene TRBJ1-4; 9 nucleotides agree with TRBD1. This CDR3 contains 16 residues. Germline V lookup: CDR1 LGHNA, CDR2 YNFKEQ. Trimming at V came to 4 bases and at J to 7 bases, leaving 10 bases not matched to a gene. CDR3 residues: CASSLGPGTGFEKLFF. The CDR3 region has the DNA TGTGCCAGCAGCCTAGGGCCCGGGACAGGGTTTGAAAAACTGTTTTTT.

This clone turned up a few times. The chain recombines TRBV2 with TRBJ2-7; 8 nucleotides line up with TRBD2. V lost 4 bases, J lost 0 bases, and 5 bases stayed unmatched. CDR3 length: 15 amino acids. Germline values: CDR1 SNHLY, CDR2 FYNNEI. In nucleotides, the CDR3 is TGTGCCAGCAGTGCTTCGGGAGGGAGCTCCTACGAGCAGTACTTC. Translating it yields CASSASGGSSYEQYF. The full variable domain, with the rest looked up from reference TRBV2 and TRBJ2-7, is EPEVTQTPSHQVTQMGQEVILRCVPISNHLYFYWYRQILGQKVEFLVSFYNNEISEKSEIFDDQFSVERPDGSNFTLKIRSTKLEDSAMYFCASSASGGSSYEQYFGPGTRLTVT.

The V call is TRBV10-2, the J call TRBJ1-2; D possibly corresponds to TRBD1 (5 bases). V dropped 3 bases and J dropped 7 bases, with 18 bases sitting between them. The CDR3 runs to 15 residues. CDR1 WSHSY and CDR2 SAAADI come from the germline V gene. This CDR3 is CASSDEGRTYSGYTF. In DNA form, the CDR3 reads TGCGCCAGCAGTGATGAGGGGCGCACGTACTCTGGCTACACCTTC.

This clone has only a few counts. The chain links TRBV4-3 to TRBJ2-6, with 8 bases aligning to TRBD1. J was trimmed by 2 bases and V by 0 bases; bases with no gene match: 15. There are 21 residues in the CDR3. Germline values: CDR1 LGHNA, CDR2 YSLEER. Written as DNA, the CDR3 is TGCGCCAGCAGCCAAGACCCAGACAGGGGAGGTTATTTGACTGGGGCCAACGTCCTGACTTTC. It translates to CASSQDPDRGGYLTGANVLTF.

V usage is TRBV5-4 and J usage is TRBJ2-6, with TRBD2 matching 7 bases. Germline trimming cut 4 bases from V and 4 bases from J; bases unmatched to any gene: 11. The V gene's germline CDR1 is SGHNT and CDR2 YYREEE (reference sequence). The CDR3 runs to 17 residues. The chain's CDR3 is CASSSIQGGGGANVLTF. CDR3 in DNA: TGTGCCAGCAGCAGTATCCAAGGCGGGGGAGGGGCCAACGTCCTGACTTTC.

The CDR3 here is CASSYSLAGGLYEQYF. The CDR3 DNA follows: TGTGCCAGCAGTTACTCACTAGCGGGAGGTTTATACGAGCAGTACTTC. This rearrangement joins TRBV6-5 to TRBJ2-7; 12 positions agree with TRBD2. The CDR3 totals 16 residues. Germline V gene sequence: CDR1 MNHEY, CDR2 SVGAGI. Unmatched junction bases numbered 4, after V lost 0 bases and J lost 4 bases.

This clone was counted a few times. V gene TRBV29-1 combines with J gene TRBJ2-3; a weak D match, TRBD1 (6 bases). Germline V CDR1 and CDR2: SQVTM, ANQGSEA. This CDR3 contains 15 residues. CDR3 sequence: CTARQGTGAADTQYF. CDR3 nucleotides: TGCACCGCACGGCAGGGGACCGGGGCGGCAGATACGCAGTATTTT.

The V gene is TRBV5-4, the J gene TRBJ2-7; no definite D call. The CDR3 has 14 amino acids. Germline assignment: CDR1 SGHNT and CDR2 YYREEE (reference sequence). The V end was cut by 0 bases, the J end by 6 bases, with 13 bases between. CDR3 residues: CASSLGLLPGEQYF. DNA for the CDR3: TGTGCCAGCAGCTTGGGACTCCTCCCCGGCGAGCAGTACTTC.

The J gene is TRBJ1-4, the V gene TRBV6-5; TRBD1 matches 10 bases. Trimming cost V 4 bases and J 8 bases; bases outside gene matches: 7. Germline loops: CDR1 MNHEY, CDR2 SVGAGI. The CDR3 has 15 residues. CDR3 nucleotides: TGTGCCAGCAGTTCCGGGGACAGGGGTAGGGAAAAACTGTTTTTT. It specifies CASSSGDRGREKLFF.

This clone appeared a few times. This chain's CDR3 is CASSPDNWKTEAFF. For the CDR3, the DNA is TGTGCCAGCAGCCCGGATAACTGGAAAACTGAAGCTTTCTTT. The rearrangement joins TRBV7-9 to TRBJ1-1; D ambiguous. Trimming took off 5 bases at V and 5 bases at J, with 15 bases between the two ends. In germline, CDR1 is SEHNR, CDR2 FQNEAQ (reference sequence). The CDR3 sequence is 14 residues long.

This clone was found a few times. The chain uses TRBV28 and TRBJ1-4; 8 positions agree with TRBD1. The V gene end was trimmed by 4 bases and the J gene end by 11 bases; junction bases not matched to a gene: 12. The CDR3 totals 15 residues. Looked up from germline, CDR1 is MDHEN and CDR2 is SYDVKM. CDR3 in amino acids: CASSSPQGVQPKLFF. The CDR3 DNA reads TGTGCCAGCAGTTCGCCACAGGGGGTACAGCCGAAACTGTTTTTT.

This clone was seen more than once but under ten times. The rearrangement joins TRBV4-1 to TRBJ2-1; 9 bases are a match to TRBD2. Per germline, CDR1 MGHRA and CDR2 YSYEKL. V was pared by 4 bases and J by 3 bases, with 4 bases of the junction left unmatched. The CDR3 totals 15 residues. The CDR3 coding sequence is TGCGCCAGCAGCCTATTAGCGGGAGTCTACAATGAGCAGTTCTTC. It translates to CASSLLAGVYNEQFF.